The rows below give T cell receptor beta chains drawn from one sample of a study of long-term antiretroviral therapy in people with HIV. Measured with immunoSEQ multiplex PCR; TCRdb has only the in-frame clones, and not every one. Of roughly 16,000 clones detected, almost 90% appear once; the ten largest clones hold 14% to 15%. The sample was unsorted PBMCs, taken 2.3 to 2.4 years before starting antiretroviral therapy. All receptors come from a woman in her 30s with HIV. Each CDR3 is given with its conserved first and last residue. D genes are given only for firm matches. Only some rows state a clone size, as once, few, many or a class for expanded clones.

TRBJ2-1,TRBV6-1,-,16,-,TGTGCCAGCAGTGAAAGGATCCCGGGGAGATACAATGAGCAGTTCTTC,CASSERIPGRYNEQFF
TRBJ1-2,TRBV15,-,15,-,TGTGCCACCAGCAGAGATCGCGGGGGGGCGGATGGCTACACCTTC,CATSRDRGGADGYTF
TRBJ2-7,TRBV4-3,-,19,TRBD2,TGCGCCAGCAGCCAAGACGTCCCGGGACTAGCCGCTGCTGTGGGGGAGCAGTTATTC,CASSQDVPGLAAAVGEQLF
TRBJ1-2,TRBV30,-,12,-,TGTGCCTGGAGTTTATCAAGCTCAGGCTACACCTTC,CAWSLSSSGYTF
TRBJ1-3,TRBV9,-,12,-,TGTGCCAGCAGCGTAGGTCTAAACACCATATATTTT,CASSVGLNTIYF
TRBJ1-6,TRBV30,-,15,-,TGTGCCTGGGGGGGGATTAGGCCTTATAATTCACCCCTCCACTTT,CAWGGIRPYNSPLHF
TRBJ2-2,TRBV27,-,17,-,TGTGCCAGCAGTTTAAGGCCTCGGACGGTGAACACCGGGGAGCTGTTTTTT,CASSLRPRTVNTGELFF
TRBJ2-7,TRBV5-8,large,14,-,TGTGCCAGCAGCTTGGACAGTTCTTTAGACGAGCAGTACTTC,CASSLDSSLDEQYF
TRBJ1-1,TRBV7-2,-,13,-,TGTGCCAGCAGCTTATATGAGGACACTGAAGCTTTCTTT,CASSLYEDTEAFF
TRBJ2-3,TRBV30,once,15,TRBD2,TGTGCCTGGGGCCACGAGGCGGGGGACCCAGATACGCAGTATTTT,CAWGHEAGDPDTQYF
TRBJ1-2,TRBV28,-,14,TRBD1,TGTGCCAGCAGTCCCGGGACAGGGGGCCTGGGCTACACCTTC,CASSPGTGGLGYTF
TRBJ2-5,TRBV19,-,16,TRBD2,TGTGCCAGTAGTATGTTCGGGGGGTCGATCCAAGAGACCCAGTACTTC,CASSMFGGSIQETQYF
TRBJ1-6,TRBV19,-,13,-,TGTGCCAGTACGAAAGGGTATAATTCACCCCTCCACTTT,CASTKGYNSPLHF
TRBJ2-7,TRBV7-9,-,13,TRBD2,TGTGCCAGCAGCTCCGTGGATAGCGGGGAGCAGTACTTC,CASSSVDSGEQYF
TRBJ1-1,TRBV10-3,-,15,TRBD1,TGTGCCATCAGAGCCGGGACAGGGATAAACACTGAAGCTTTCTTT,CAIRAGTGINTEAFF
TRBJ1-2,TRBV7-9,once,13,-,TGTGCCAGCAGCTTAGAGGGGCAGAGCGGCTACACCTTC,CASSLEGQSGYTF
TRBJ2-2,TRBV7-2,-,14,TRBD1,TGTGCCAGCAGCTTTAGACAGGGGGACGGGGAGCTGTTTTTT,CASSFRQGDGELFF
TRBJ2-1,TRBV11-1,once,13,-,TGTGCCAGCAGCCGTCTGGGCGACAATGAGCAGTTCTTC,CASSRLGDNEQFF
TRBJ1-2,TRBV4-3,-,15,-,TGCGCCAGCAGCCAAGATAGCGCAGGGGACTATGGCTACACCTTC,CASSQDSAGDYGYTF
TRBJ1-1,TRBV7-9,-,14,-,TGTGCCAGCAGCTTAGCAGGGGAGAGCACTGAAGCTTTCTTT,CASSLAGESTEAFF
TRBJ2-2,TRBV4-1,-,15,-,TGCGCCAGCAGCCAAGATATGTCGAACACCGGGGAGCTGTTTTTT,CASSQDMSNTGELFF
TRBJ2-7,TRBV7-9,-,15,TRBD2,TGTGCCAGCAGCTCCGGGACTAGCGGGGGTAACGAGCAGTACTTC,CASSSGTSGGNEQYF
TRBJ2-7,TRBV29-1,-,13,TRBD1,TGCAGCGTTGAAGTTCAGGGGGCTTACGAGCAGTACTTC,CSVEVQGAYEQYF
TRBJ2-7,TRBV20-1,-,11,-,TGCAGTGCACGGCGTGAATACGAGCAGTACTTC,CSARREYEQYF
TRBJ1-1,TRBV4-1,-,15,TRBD1,TGCGCCAGCAGCCAGCCCCGGACAGGGGGCACTGAAGCTTTCTTT,CASSQPRTGGTEAFF
TRBJ2-7,TRBV23-1,once,15,TRBD1,TGCGCCAGCAGTCGACCGGGACAGGGGGGTAAGGAGCAGTACTTC,CASSRPGQGGKEQYF
TRBJ1-1,TRBV7-8,few,12,-,TGTGCCAGCAGCTTCACAGGGAGGGAAGCTTTCTTT,CASSFTGREAFF
TRBJ2-5,TRBV30,-,12,-,TGTGCCTGGAGCGCTAGGGTGGAGACCCAGTACTTC,CAWSARVETQYF
TRBJ2-1,TRBV19,-,16,-,TGTGCCAGTAGTATAGCCGCAGGGGGGGGTAGGAATGAGCAGTTCTTC,CASSIAAGGGRNEQFF
TRBJ1-5,TRBV5-4,-,12,-,TGTGCCAGCAGCTTGGAGGATCAGCCCCAGCATTTT,CASSLEDQPQHF
TRBJ2-2,TRBV27,-,17,-,TGTGCCAGCAGTTTATCGTTCGGGGCAGGGAGCACCGGGGAGCTGTTTTTT,CASSLSFGAGSTGELFF
TRBJ2-7,TRBV7-2,-,15,-,TGTGCCAGCAGCTTAGCCCTAGTCAGCTCCTACGAGCAGTACTTC,CASSLALVSSYEQYF
TRBJ1-1,TRBV6-1,-,15,TRBD1,TGTGCCAGCAGTGCTATAAACAGGGGAGACACTGAAGCTTTCTTT,CASSAINRGDTEAFF
TRBJ1-5,TRBV18,-,12,-,TGTGCCAGCTCACCCAAAGCCTCGCCCCAGCATTTT,CASSPKASPQHF
TRBJ1-1,TRBV5-1,-,13,TRBD1,TGCGCCAGCAGCTACGACAGGGGGACTGAAGCTTTCTTT,CASSYDRGTEAFF
TRBJ1-6,TRBV30,-,15,-,TGTGCCTGGGACACAGGGAGCTCCTATAATTCACCCCTCCACTTT,CAWDTGSSYNSPLHF
TRBJ2-2,TRBV4-3,-,17,-,TGCGCCAGCAGCCTATATCAGGGAACGGCGAACACCGGGGAGCTGTTTTTT,CASSLYQGTANTGELFF
TRBJ1-1,TRBV5-1,once,14,TRBD1,TGCGCCAGCAGCTTGGGACAGGGGCGGACTGAAGCTTTCTTT,CASSLGQGRTEAFF
TRBJ2-7,TRBV14,-,16,TRBD1,TGTGCCAGCAGCCAAGAATGCGGACAGGGGGCGTGCGAGCAGTACTTC,CASSQECGQGACEQYF
TRBJ1-6,TRBV11-2,-,16,-,TGTGCCAGCAGCTTAGGTAGCACAGACAATAATTCACCCCTCCACTTT,CASSLGSTDNNSPLHF
TRBJ1-2,TRBV9,few,14,TRBD1,TGTGCCAGCAGCGCCCGACAGGGGAACTATGGCTACACCTTC,CASSARQGNYGYTF
TRBJ1-4,TRBV7-9,-,15,-,TGTGCCAGCTCTCCCCCAGGGATTGCTAATGAAAAACTGTTTTTT,CASSPPGIANEKLFF
TRBJ2-5,TRBV6-5,-,13,TRBD2,TGTGCCAGCAGCAGCACCGGGGGGGAGACCCAGTACTTC,CASSSTGGETQYF
TRBJ1-4,TRBV7-9,-,16,TRBD1,TGTGCCAGCAGCCAAGAACCGGGACAGATTAATGAAAAACTGTTTTTT,CASSQEPGQINEKLFF
TRBJ1-2,TRBV30,once,16,TRBD1,TGTGCCTGGGGGAGGGCAGGGGGCTATCCCGTGAGTGGCTACACCTTC,CAWGRAGGYPVSGYTF
TRBJ2-3,TRBV7-9,once,15,-,TGTGCCAGCAGCCCCTACCGGACGGCCACAGATACGCAGTATTTT,CASSPYRTATDTQYF
TRBJ1-2,TRBV4-3,-,16,TRBD1,TGCGCCAGCAGCCAAGTTACGACAGGGCCTGGTTATGGCTACACCTTC,CASSQVTTGPGYGYTF